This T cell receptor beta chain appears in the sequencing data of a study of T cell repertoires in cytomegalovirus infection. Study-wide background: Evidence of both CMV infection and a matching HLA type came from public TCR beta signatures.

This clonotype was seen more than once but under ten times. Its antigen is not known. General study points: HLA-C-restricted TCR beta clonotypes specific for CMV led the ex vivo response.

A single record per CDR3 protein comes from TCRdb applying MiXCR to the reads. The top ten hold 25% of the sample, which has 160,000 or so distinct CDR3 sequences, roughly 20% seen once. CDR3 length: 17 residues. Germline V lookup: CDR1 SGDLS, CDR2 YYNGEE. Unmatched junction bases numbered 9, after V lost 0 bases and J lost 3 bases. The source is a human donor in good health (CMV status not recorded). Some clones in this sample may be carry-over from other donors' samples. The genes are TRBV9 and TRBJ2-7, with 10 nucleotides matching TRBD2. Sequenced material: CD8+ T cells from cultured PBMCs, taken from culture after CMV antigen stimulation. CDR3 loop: CASSVEPVASGGYEQYF. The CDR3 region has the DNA TGTGCCAGCAGCGTAGAGCCCGTGGCTAGCGGGGGCTACGAGCAGTACTTC.